These T cell receptor beta chains were read from a single sample in a study of Graves' ophthalmopathy and Graves' hyperthyroidism. TCRdb used MiXCR to reprocess the multiplex PCR reads, holding one entry per CDR3 protein. The sample yields about 640,000 distinct CDR3 sequences, about 40% seen once. Sequencing was carried out using peripheral blood. All receptors come from an adult man with Graves' ophthalmopathy. Each CDR3 is given with its conserved first and last residue. Fields, in order: D gene, CDR3 length, V gene, clone size, J gene, CDR3 DNA, CDR3 protein. D genes are given only for firm matches. Clone size is given for some rows only: seen once, a few or many times, or a class if the clone is expanded.

d_call: TRBD1
cdr3_length: 14
v_call: TRBV20-1
clone_size: .
j_call: TRBJ2-5
cdr3_nt: TGCAGTGCTGAGGGGGCGAGTGCACAAGAGACCCAGTACTTC
cdr3_aa: CSAEGASAQETQYF

d_call: TRBD2
cdr3_length: 13
v_call: TRBV29-1
clone_size: .
j_call: TRBJ2-5
cdr3_nt: TGCAGCGTCGGTAGCGGGGGGCCGGAGACCCAGTACTTC
cdr3_aa: CSVGSGGPETQYF

d_call: TRBD1
cdr3_length: 17
v_call: TRBV7-9
clone_size: few
j_call: TRBJ1-1
cdr3_nt: TGTGCCAGCAGCTCCTTAATCGGGACAGGGAGTATCGCTGAAGCTTTCTTT
cdr3_aa: CASSSLIGTGSIAEAFF

d_call: .
cdr3_length: 15
v_call: TRBV12-3/TRBV12-4
clone_size: many
j_call: TRBJ1-2
cdr3_nt: TGTGCCAGCAGTTTAGGGGAGGGACTGAGCTATGGCTACACCTTC
cdr3_aa: CASSLGEGLSYGYTF

d_call: TRBD1
cdr3_length: 14
v_call: TRBV10-3
clone_size: many
j_call: TRBJ1-1
cdr3_nt: TGTGCCACAAACCGACAGGGGTGGGACACTGAAGCTTTCTTT
cdr3_aa: CATNRQGWDTEAFF

d_call: TRBD1
cdr3_length: 15
v_call: TRBV2
clone_size: .
j_call: TRBJ1-1
cdr3_nt: TGTGCCAGCAGCATTGTCGGGACGGTGAACACAGGGGAGGGCTTT
cdr3_aa: CASSIVGTVNTGEGF

d_call: .
cdr3_length: 12
v_call: TRBV2
clone_size: many
j_call: TRBJ1-2
cdr3_nt: TGTGCCAGCATGTCGGGGCTGAGGAGCTACACCTTC
cdr3_aa: CASMSGLRSYTF

d_call: TRBD1
cdr3_length: 14
v_call: TRBV7-9
clone_size: .
j_call: TRBJ1-2
cdr3_nt: TGTGCCAGCAGCCCGCGAGACAGGGGGCATGGCTACACCTTC
cdr3_aa: CASSPRDRGHGYTF

d_call: .
cdr3_length: 15
v_call: TRBV9
clone_size: .
j_call: TRBJ1-2
cdr3_nt: TGTGCCAGCAGCGAGTGGGGGGGGACAACTTATGGCTACACCTTC
cdr3_aa: CASSEWGGTTYGYTF

d_call: TRBD1
cdr3_length: 15
v_call: TRBV29-1
clone_size: .
j_call: TRBJ1-2
cdr3_nt: TGCAGCGTTGAAGATCTAGACAGGGGACGCGGTGGCTACACCTTC
cdr3_aa: CSVEDLDRGRGGYTF

d_call: .
cdr3_length: 14
v_call: TRBV11-1
clone_size: .
j_call: TRBJ1-6
cdr3_nt: TGTGCCAGCAGCTTAGCGGGGGATTTTTCACCCCTCCACTTT
cdr3_aa: CASSLAGDFSPLHF

d_call: TRBD1
cdr3_length: 15
v_call: TRBV5-1
clone_size: many
j_call: TRBJ1-5
cdr3_nt: TGCGCCAGCAGCTTGGCCCGGACAGGGGGTCAGCCCCAGCATTTT
cdr3_aa: CASSLARTGGQPQHF

d_call: TRBD1
cdr3_length: 13
v_call: TRBV5-1
clone_size: .
j_call: TRBJ2-5
cdr3_nt: TGTGCCAGCTTGGGGGTGACAGGGGAGACCCAGTACTTC
cdr3_aa: CASLGVTGETQYF

d_call: TRBD1
cdr3_length: 16
v_call: TRBV5-1
clone_size: few
j_call: TRBJ1-5
cdr3_nt: TGCGCCAGCAGCCAAGAAAGGACAGGGGGCAATCAGCCCCAGCATTTT
cdr3_aa: CASSQERTGGNQPQHF

d_call: .
cdr3_length: 11
v_call: TRBV9
clone_size: .
j_call: TRBJ1-3
cdr3_nt: TGTGCCAGCAGCAAGGTTAACACCATATATTTT
cdr3_aa: CASSKVNTIYF

d_call: .
cdr3_length: 14
v_call: TRBV19
clone_size: .
j_call: TRBJ2-7
cdr3_nt: TGTGCCAGTAGTATAGTACAGGGCGCCTACGAGCAGTACTTC
cdr3_aa: CASSIVQGAYEQYF

d_call: .
cdr3_length: 14
v_call: TRBV14
clone_size: .
j_call: TRBJ2-5
cdr3_nt: TGTGCCAGCAGCCCCAGGTCAGGGTTGGAGACCCAGTACTTC
cdr3_aa: CASSPRSGLETQYF

d_call: TRBD1
cdr3_length: 15
v_call: TRBV7-3
clone_size: many
j_call: TRBJ2-7
cdr3_nt: TGTGCCAGCAGCTTAGTGCCAGGGGGTATCGGCGAGCAGTACTTC
cdr3_aa: CASSLVPGGIGEQYF

d_call: TRBD1
cdr3_length: 16
v_call: TRBV5-1
clone_size: .
j_call: TRBJ1-1
cdr3_nt: TGCGCCAGCAGCTTGGGCTGGACAGGACGGAACACTGAAGCTTTCTTT
cdr3_aa: CASSLGWTGRNTEAFF

d_call: TRBD1
cdr3_length: 14
v_call: TRBV7-6
clone_size: many
j_call: TRBJ2-7
cdr3_nt: TGTGCCAGCAGCTCCACGGGACAGGGGTACGAGCAGTACTTC
cdr3_aa: CASSSTGQGYEQYF

d_call: .
cdr3_length: 11
v_call: TRBV2
clone_size: medium-sized
j_call: TRBJ1-2
cdr3_nt: TGTGCCAGCAGTGAGAACTATGGCTACACCTTC
cdr3_aa: CASSENYGYTF

d_call: .
cdr3_length: 14
v_call: TRBV20-1
clone_size: many
j_call: TRBJ1-2
cdr3_nt: TGCAGTGCTAGACCCCTTAGGGGCTATCAAGGCTACACCTTC
cdr3_aa: CSARPLRGYQGYTF

d_call: TRBD1
cdr3_length: 15
v_call: TRBV13
clone_size: many
j_call: TRBJ1-6
cdr3_nt: TGTGCCAGCAGCAACGAAGGGACAGATAATTCACCCCTCCACTTT
cdr3_aa: CASSNEGTDNSPLHF

d_call: .
cdr3_length: 11
v_call: TRBV29-1
clone_size: few
j_call: TRBJ1-1
cdr3_nt: TGCAGCTTGGATACGAACACTGAAGCTTTCTTT
cdr3_aa: CSLDTNTEAFF

d_call: TRBD1
cdr3_length: 14
v_call: TRBV5-1
clone_size: many
j_call: TRBJ2-5
cdr3_nt: TGCGCCAGCAGCTTGGCAGTACAGGGGGAGACCCAGTACTTC
cdr3_aa: CASSLAVQGETQYF

d_call: .
cdr3_length: 12
v_call: TRBV19
clone_size: many
j_call: TRBJ2-5
cdr3_nt: TGTGCCAGTAGTGGCAGCCAGGAGACCCAGTACTTC
cdr3_aa: CASSGSQETQYF

d_call: .
cdr3_length: 15
v_call: TRBV24-1
clone_size: many
j_call: TRBJ2-7
cdr3_nt: TGTGCCACCAGTGGTCCTAGGGGGGTAACCTACGAGCAGTACTTC
cdr3_aa: CATSGPRGVTYEQYF

d_call: .
cdr3_length: 16
v_call: TRBV7-2
clone_size: many
j_call: TRBJ2-7
cdr3_nt: TGTGCCAGCAGCTTAGCGAAGGCTCTGCTTCCCTACGAGCAGTACTTC
cdr3_aa: CASSLAKALLPYEQYF

d_call: TRBD1
cdr3_length: 15
v_call: TRBV9
clone_size: many
j_call: TRBJ2-7
cdr3_nt: TGTGCCAGCAGCGAGGGGGACAGGGTCATGGTAGAGCAGTACTTC
cdr3_aa: CASSEGDRVMVEQYF

d_call: TRBD1
cdr3_length: 15
v_call: TRBV12-3/TRBV12-4
clone_size: .
j_call: TRBJ2-2
cdr3_nt: TGTGCCAGCAGTTTCGGGGACAGATACACCGGGGAGCTGTTTTTT
cdr3_aa: CASSFGDRYTGELFF

d_call: .
cdr3_length: 12
v_call: TRBV20-1
clone_size: .
j_call: TRBJ2-7
cdr3_nt: TGCAGTGCTAAGCCAGACTCCTACGAGCAGTACTTC
cdr3_aa: CSAKPDSYEQYF

d_call: .
cdr3_length: 13
v_call: TRBV10-3
clone_size: many
j_call: TRBJ2-7
cdr3_nt: TGTGCCATCTTAGGGACGGGGTGGAGCGAGCAGTACTTC
cdr3_aa: CAILGTGWSEQYF

d_call: TRBD2
cdr3_length: 16
v_call: TRBV5-1
clone_size: .
j_call: TRBJ2-3
cdr3_nt: TGCGCCAGCAGCTTGAGGACGGGGGGGCTAACAGATACGCAGTATTTT
cdr3_aa: CASSLRTGGLTDTQYF

d_call: .
cdr3_length: 15
v_call: TRBV15
clone_size: many
j_call: TRBJ2-5
cdr3_nt: TGTGCCACCAGCAAAATGCAGGGTGGCCAAGAGACCCAGTACTTC
cdr3_aa: CATSKMQGGQETQYF

d_call: .
cdr3_length: 12
v_call: TRBV5-1
clone_size: .
j_call: TRBJ1-1
cdr3_nt: TGTGCCAGCAGCTTAGTAGGGTCTGAAGCTTCCTTT
cdr3_aa: CASSLVGSEASF

d_call: TRBD1
cdr3_length: 15
v_call: TRBV5-6
clone_size: many
j_call: TRBJ1-6
cdr3_nt: TGTGCCAGCAGCATACCGGGACAGGGGGCAACACCCCTCCACTTT
cdr3_aa: CASSIPGQGATPLHF

d_call: .
cdr3_length: 14
v_call: TRBV25-1
clone_size: .
j_call: TRBJ1-3
cdr3_nt: TGTGCCAGCAGTTTCGGGCGCTCTGGAAACACCATATATTTT
cdr3_aa: CASSFGRSGNTIYF

d_call: .
cdr3_length: 14
v_call: TRBV25-1
clone_size: many
j_call: TRBJ2-5
cdr3_nt: TGTGCCAGCAGTGCCCAGGACACCAAAGAGACCCAGTACTTC
cdr3_aa: CASSAQDTKETQYF

d_call: TRBD2
cdr3_length: 14
v_call: TRBV29-1
clone_size: .
j_call: TRBJ2-7
cdr3_nt: TGCAGCGTTGCAGTGACTAGCGGGAACAATGAGCAGTACTTC
cdr3_aa: CSVAVTSGNNEQYF

d_call: TRBD1
cdr3_length: 13
v_call: TRBV14
clone_size: many
j_call: TRBJ1-2
cdr3_nt: TGTGCCAGCAGCCAGACAGGGGGATATGGCTACACCTTC
cdr3_aa: CASSQTGGYGYTF

d_call: .
cdr3_length: 13
v_call: TRBV2
clone_size: .
j_call: TRBJ1-5
cdr3_nt: TGTGCCGGCAGTGAATGGGGTTCGCAGCCCCAGCATTTT
cdr3_aa: CAGSEWGSQPQHF

d_call: TRBD1
cdr3_length: 15
v_call: TRBV2
clone_size: many
j_call: TRBJ1-6
cdr3_nt: TGTGCCAGCAGCCTACAGGGGCAGGGGAATTCACCCCTCCACTTT
cdr3_aa: CASSLQGQGNSPLHF

d_call: TRBD1
cdr3_length: 15
v_call: TRBV2
clone_size: many
j_call: TRBJ1-5
cdr3_nt: TGTGCCAGCAGGGACCAAGGGGGCGTCAATCAGCCCCAGCATTTT
cdr3_aa: CASRDQGGVNQPQHF

d_call: .
cdr3_length: 14
v_call: TRBV19
clone_size: many
j_call: TRBJ2-2
cdr3_nt: TGTGCCAGTAGTATGTGGGGGATCACCGGGGAGCTGTTTTTT
cdr3_aa: CASSMWGITGELFF

d_call: TRBD1
cdr3_length: 16
v_call: TRBV12-3/TRBV12-4
clone_size: many
j_call: TRBJ1-5
cdr3_nt: TGTGCCAGCAGTCCTAGGCCCGGGACAGCGACTCAGCCCCAGCATTTT
cdr3_aa: CASSPRPGTATQPQHF

d_call: TRBD1
cdr3_length: 15
v_call: TRBV12-3/TRBV12-4
clone_size: many
j_call: TRBJ1-2
cdr3_nt: TGTGCCAGCAGCCTATTTGGACAGGCTAACTATGGCTACACCTTC
cdr3_aa: CASSLFGQANYGYTF

d_call: .
cdr3_length: 14
v_call: TRBV19
clone_size: many
j_call: TRBJ1-6
cdr3_nt: TGTGCCAGTAGTATAGACGGGGGCAATTCACCCCTCCACTTT
cdr3_aa: CASSIDGGNSPLHF

d_call: TRBD1
cdr3_length: 17
v_call: TRBV10-3
clone_size: .
j_call: TRBJ1-1
cdr3_nt: TGTGCCGTCAGTGAGAAAAGACAGGGACTAGCGAACACTGAAGCTTTCTTT
cdr3_aa: CAVSEKRQGLANTEAFF

d_call: .
cdr3_length: 16
v_call: TRBV6-5
clone_size: few
j_call: TRBJ2-6
cdr3_nt: TGTGCCAGCTCACTCAGGTCACTCTCTGGGGCCAACGTCCTGACTTTC
cdr3_aa: CASSLRSLSGANVLTF

d_call: TRBD1
cdr3_length: 12
v_call: TRBV29-1
clone_size: many
j_call: TRBJ1-1
cdr3_nt: TGCAGCGCCCGACAGGGTGGCACTGAAGCTTTCTTT
cdr3_aa: CSARQGGTEAFF

d_call: .
cdr3_length: 14
v_call: TRBV2
clone_size: .
j_call: TRBJ1-2
cdr3_nt: TGTGCCAGCAGCGCCGGGACCACGCAGTATGGCTACACCTTC
cdr3_aa: CASSAGTTQYGYTF

d_call: .
cdr3_length: 15
v_call: TRBV7-8
clone_size: .
j_call: TRBJ1-2
cdr3_nt: TGTGCCAGCAGCTTAGTTTTAGGAGGGAACTATGGCTACACCTTC
cdr3_aa: CASSLVLGGNYGYTF

d_call: .
cdr3_length: 15
v_call: TRBV2
clone_size: few
j_call: TRBJ2-6
cdr3_nt: TGTGCCAGCAGTCCCGGGCAGACCGGGGCCAACGTCCTGACTTTC
cdr3_aa: CASSPGQTGANVLTF

d_call: TRBD2
cdr3_length: 13
v_call: TRBV7-3
clone_size: .
j_call: TRBJ2-7
cdr3_nt: TGTGCTATCCAAGCGGGACTCTCCTACGAGCAGTACTTC
cdr3_aa: CAIQAGLSYEQYF

d_call: .
cdr3_length: 14
v_call: TRBV15
clone_size: many
j_call: TRBJ2-7
cdr3_nt: TGTGCCACCAGCAGAGATGTCCAGGCCTACGAGCAGTACTTC
cdr3_aa: CATSRDVQAYEQYF

d_call: .
cdr3_length: 15
v_call: TRBV14
clone_size: many
j_call: TRBJ1-3
cdr3_nt: TGTGCCAGCAGCCAAGAGGTACACTCTGGAAACACCATATATTTT
cdr3_aa: CASSQEVHSGNTIYF

d_call: .
cdr3_length: 15
v_call: TRBV4-3
clone_size: few
j_call: TRBJ1-1
cdr3_nt: TGCGCCAGCAGCCTCGGCCGGGACCTTGCGATTGAAGCTTTCTTT
cdr3_aa: CASSLGRDLAIEAFF

d_call: .
cdr3_length: 13
v_call: TRBV12-3/TRBV12-4
clone_size: few
j_call: TRBJ2-7
cdr3_nt: TGTGCCAGCAATATGGGGACTCGGGGAGAGCAGTACTTC
cdr3_aa: CASNMGTRGEQYF

d_call: TRBD1
cdr3_length: 15
v_call: TRBV4-1
clone_size: many
j_call: TRBJ1-2
cdr3_nt: TGCGCCAGCAGCCAAGTGCAGGGGGGCGCCTATGGCTACACCTTC
cdr3_aa: CASSQVQGGAYGYTF

d_call: .
cdr3_length: 13
v_call: TRBV10-2
clone_size: many
j_call: TRBJ2-7
cdr3_nt: TGCGCCAGTCCCCACAGGTCCTCGTACGAGCAGTACTTC
cdr3_aa: CASPHRSSYEQYF